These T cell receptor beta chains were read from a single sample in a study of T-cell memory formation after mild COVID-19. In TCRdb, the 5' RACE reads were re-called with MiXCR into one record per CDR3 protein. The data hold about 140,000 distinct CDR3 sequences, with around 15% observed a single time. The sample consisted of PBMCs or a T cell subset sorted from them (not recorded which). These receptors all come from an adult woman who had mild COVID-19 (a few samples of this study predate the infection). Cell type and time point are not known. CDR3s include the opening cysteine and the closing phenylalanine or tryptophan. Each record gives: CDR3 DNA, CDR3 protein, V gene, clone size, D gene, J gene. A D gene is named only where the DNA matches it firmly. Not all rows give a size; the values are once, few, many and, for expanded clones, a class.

TGCAGTGCTAGAGACGGACTAGCGGGGGGGCAGTACGAGCAGTACTTC CSARDGLAGGQYEQYF TRBV20-1 - TRBD2 TRBJ2-7
TGTGCCAGCAACAATGGAGGGGCGGATACGCAGTATTTT CASNNGGADTQYF TRBV7-3 many - TRBJ2-3
TGTGCCAGCAGCTTACCTCAGGAAAGAGAAGACGAGCAGTACTTC CASSLPQEREDEQYF TRBV7-9 few - TRBJ2-7
TGTGCCAGCAGTTACTCGAACGGAGGCTATGAAGCTTTCTTT CASSYSNGGYEAFF TRBV6-5 many - TRBJ1-1
TGCGCCAGCAGCCACCTCGCGTGGGGAGAGACCCAGTACTTC CASSHLAWGETQYF TRBV4-1 - - TRBJ2-5
TGCAGCACAACAACTGGACAGGGAGACATTCAGTACTTC CSTTTGQGDIQYF TRBV29-1 - TRBD1 TRBJ2-4
TGCGCCAGCAGCCAAAGACTAGCGGGAGGGTGGGATGAGCAGTTCTTC CASSQRLAGGWDEQFF TRBV4-1 - TRBD2 TRBJ2-1
TGCGCCAGCAGCTTGGAACAGAGCTCCTACAATGAGCAGTTCTTC CASSLEQSSYNEQFF TRBV5-1 few - TRBJ2-1
TGTGCCAGCAGCGGGATAGTGGATTCACCCCTCCACTTT CASSGIVDSPLHF TRBV7-9 - - TRBJ1-6
TGTGCCAGCAGCCCCGGGACAGGGAGCTATGGCTACACCTTC CASSPGTGSYGYTF TRBV5-6 - TRBD1 TRBJ1-2
TGTGCCAGCAGCGTAGGACAGACGATAGGCTACGAGCAGTACTTC CASSVGQTIGYEQYF TRBV9 - - TRBJ2-7
TGTGCCAGCAGCTCAGTCCCTGGGACAGCCAGGGATCAGCCCCAGCATTTT CASSSVPGTARDQPQHF TRBV7-9 - TRBD1 TRBJ1-5
TGTGCCAGCAGTTACCTAGGACAGGGAACATACGAGCAGTACTTC CASSYLGQGTYEQYF TRBV6-5 - TRBD1 TRBJ2-7
TGTGCCAGCAGCTCTAGCCTCCGGACAGAAAAGTCTGGGGCCAACGTCCTGACTTTC CASSSSLRTEKSGANVLTF TRBV12-3/TRBV12-4 few - TRBJ2-6